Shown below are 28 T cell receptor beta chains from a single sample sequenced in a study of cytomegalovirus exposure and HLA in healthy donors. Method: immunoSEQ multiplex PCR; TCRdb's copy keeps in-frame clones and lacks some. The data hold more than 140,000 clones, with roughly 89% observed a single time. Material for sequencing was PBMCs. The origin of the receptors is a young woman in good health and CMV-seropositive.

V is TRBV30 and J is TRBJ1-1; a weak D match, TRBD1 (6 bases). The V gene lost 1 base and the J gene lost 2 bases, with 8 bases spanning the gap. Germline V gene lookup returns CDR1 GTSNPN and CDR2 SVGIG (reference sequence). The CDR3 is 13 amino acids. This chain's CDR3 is CAWSGGGNTEAFF. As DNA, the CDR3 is TGTGCCTGGAGTGGGGGGGGCAACACTGAAGCTTTCTTT.

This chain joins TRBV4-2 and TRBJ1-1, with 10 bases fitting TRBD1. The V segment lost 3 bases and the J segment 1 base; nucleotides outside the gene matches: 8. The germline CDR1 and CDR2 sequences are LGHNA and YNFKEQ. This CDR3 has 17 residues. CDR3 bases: TGTGCCAGCAGCCAGGAGACGACAGGGGGCTGGAACACTGAAGCTTTCTTT. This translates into CASSQETTGGWNTEAFF.

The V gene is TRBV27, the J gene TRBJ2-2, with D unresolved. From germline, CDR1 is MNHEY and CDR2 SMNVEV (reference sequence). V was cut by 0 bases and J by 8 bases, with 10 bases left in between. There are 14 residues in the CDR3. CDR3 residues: CASSLSPTRGELFF. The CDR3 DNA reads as TGTGCCAGCAGTTTATCCCCCACGAGAGGGGAGCTGTTTTTT.

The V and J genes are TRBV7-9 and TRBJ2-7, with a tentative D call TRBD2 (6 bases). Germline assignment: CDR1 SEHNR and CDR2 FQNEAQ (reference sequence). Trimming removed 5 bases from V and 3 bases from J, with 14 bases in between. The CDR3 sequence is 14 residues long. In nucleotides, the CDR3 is TGTGCCAGCAGCGCCGGGACTCAGCGCTACGAGCAGTACTTC. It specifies CASSAGTQRYEQYF.

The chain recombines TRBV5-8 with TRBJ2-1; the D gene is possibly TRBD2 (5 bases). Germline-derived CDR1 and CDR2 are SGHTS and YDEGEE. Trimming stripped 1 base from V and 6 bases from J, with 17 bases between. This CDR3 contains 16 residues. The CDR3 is CASSLLFTRRGNEQFF. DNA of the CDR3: TGTGCCAGCAGCTTGTTGTTCACCCGACGGGGCAATGAGCAGTTCTTC. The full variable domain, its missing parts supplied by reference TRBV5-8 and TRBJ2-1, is EAGVTQSPTHLIKTRGQQATLRCSPISGHTSVYWYQQALGLGLQFLLWYDEGEERNRGNFPPRFSGRQFPNYSSELNVNALELEDSALYLCASSLLFTRRGNEQFFGPGTRLTVL.

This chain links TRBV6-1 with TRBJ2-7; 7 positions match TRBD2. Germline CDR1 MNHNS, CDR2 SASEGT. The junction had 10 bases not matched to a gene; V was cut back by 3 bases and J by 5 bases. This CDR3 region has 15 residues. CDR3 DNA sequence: TGTGCCAGCAGTGAGCGGGAGTTCCCCCCAAACGAGCAGTACTTC. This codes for CASSEREFPPNEQYF.

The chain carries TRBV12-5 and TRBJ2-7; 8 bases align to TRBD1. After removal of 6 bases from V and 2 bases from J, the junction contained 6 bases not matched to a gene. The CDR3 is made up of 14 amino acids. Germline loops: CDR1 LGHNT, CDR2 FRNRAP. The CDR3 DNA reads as TGTGCTAGTGGCATCGGGACAGGTACCTACGAGCAGTACTTC. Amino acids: CASGIGTGTYEQYF.

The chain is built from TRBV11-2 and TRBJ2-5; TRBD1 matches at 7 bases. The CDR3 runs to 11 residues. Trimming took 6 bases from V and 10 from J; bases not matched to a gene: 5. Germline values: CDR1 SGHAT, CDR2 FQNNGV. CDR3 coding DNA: TGTGCCAGCAGACTACAGGGGTACCAGTACTTC. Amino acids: CASRLQGYQYF.

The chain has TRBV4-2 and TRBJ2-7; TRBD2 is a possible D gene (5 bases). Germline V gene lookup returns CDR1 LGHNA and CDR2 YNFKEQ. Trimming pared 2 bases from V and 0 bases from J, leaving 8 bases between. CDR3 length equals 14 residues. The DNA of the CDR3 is TGTGCCAGCAGCCAAAGCGGTGGCTCCTACGAGCAGTACTTC. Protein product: CASSQSGGSYEQYF.

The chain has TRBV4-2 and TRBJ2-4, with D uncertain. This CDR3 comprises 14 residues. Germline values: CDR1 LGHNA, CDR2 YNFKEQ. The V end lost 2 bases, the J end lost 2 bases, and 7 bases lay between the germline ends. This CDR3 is CASSQFGSKNIQYF. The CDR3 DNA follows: TGTGCCAGCAGCCAATTCGGTTCCAAAAACATTCAGTACTTC.

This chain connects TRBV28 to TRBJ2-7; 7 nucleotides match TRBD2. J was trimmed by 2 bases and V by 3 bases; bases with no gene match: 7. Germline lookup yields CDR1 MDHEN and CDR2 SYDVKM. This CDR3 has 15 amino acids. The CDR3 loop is CASSFFGTIPYEQYF. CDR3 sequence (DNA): TGTGCCAGCAGTTTTTTCGGGACTATTCCCTACGAGCAGTACTTC.

The CDR3, as DNA: TGTGCCAGCAGCGCGGGAGGGACTAGCGGAGTGGAGACCCAGTACTTC. This codes for CASSAGGTSGVETQYF. The rearrangement links TRBV9 to TRBJ2-5, with TRBD2 matching 11 bases. Germline CDR1 reads SGDLS; CDR2 reads YYNGEE. This CDR3 is 16 amino acids long. Trimming at V came to 3 bases and at J to 5 bases, leaving 9 bases not matched to a gene.

The CDR3 nucleotides read TGTGCCAGCAGCACCGGGGGAAAACAGCCCCAGCATTTT. It specifies CASSTGGKQPQHF. J is TRBJ1-5 and V is TRBV7-2; possible D gene TRBD1, 5 bases. V lost 5 bases and J 7 bases, leaving 12 bases between the germline ends. The CDR3 has 13 amino acids. CDR1 is SGHTA, CDR2 FQGNSA, per germline.

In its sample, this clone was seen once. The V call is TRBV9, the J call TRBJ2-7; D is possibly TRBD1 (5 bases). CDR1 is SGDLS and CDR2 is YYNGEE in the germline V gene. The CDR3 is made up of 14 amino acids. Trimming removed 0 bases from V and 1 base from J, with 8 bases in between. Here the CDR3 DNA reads TGTGCCAGCAGCGTAGGTGCAGGGTCCTACGAGCAGTACTTC. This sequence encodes CASSVGAGSYEQYF. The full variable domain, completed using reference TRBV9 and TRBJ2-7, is DSGVTQTPKHLITATGQRVTLRCSPRSGDLSVYWYQQSLDQGLQFLIQYYNGEERAKGNILERFSAQQFPDLHSELNLSSLELGDSALYFCASSVGAGSYEQYFGPGTRLTVT.

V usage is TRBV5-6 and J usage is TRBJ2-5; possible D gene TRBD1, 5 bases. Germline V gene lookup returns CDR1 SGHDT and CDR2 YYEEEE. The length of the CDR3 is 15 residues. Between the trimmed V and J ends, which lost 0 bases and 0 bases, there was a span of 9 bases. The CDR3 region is CASSLVQGNQETQYF. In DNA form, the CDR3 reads TGTGCCAGCAGCTTGGTGCAGGGAAACCAAGAGACCCAGTACTTC.

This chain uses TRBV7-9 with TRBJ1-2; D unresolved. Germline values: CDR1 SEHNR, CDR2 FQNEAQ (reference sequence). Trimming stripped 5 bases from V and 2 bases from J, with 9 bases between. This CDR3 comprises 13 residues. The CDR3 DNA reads TGTGCCAGCAGCCCGCGGGAGAACTATGGCTACACCTTC. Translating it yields CASSPRENYGYTF.

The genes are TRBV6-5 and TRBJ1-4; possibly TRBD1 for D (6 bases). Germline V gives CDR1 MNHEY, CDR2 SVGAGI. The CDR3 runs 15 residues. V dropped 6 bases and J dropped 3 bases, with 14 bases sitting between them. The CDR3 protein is CASSSYRVPNEKLFF. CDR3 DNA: TGTGCCAGCAGCTCTTACAGGGTGCCTAATGAAAAACTGTTTTTT.

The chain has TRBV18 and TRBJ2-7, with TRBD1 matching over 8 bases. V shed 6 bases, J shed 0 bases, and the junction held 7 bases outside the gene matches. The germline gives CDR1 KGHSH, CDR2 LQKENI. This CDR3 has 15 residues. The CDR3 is CASSQRQGPSYEQYF. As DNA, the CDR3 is TGTGCCAGCTCCCAGAGACAGGGGCCCTCCTACGAGCAGTACTTC.

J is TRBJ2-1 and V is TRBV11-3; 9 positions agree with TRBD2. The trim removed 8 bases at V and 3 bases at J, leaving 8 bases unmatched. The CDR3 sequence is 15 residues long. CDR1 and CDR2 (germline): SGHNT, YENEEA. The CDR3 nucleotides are TGTGCCAGCCGATTCCGGCGGGAGGGCTACAATGAGCAGTTCTTC. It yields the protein CASRFRREGYNEQFF.

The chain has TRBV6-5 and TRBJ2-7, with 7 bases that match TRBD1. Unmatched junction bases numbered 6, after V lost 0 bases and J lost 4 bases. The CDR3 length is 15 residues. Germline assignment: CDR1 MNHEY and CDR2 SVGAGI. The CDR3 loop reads CASSYSRDRLYEQYF. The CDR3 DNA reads TGTGCCAGCAGTTACTCGAGGGACAGACTATACGAGCAGTACTTC.

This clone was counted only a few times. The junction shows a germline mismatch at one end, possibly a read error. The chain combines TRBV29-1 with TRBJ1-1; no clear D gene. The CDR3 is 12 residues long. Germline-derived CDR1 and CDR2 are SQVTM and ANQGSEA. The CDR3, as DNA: TGCAGCGTGGAAGGAGGGAACTCTGAAGCTTTCTTT. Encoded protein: CSVEGGNSEAFF.

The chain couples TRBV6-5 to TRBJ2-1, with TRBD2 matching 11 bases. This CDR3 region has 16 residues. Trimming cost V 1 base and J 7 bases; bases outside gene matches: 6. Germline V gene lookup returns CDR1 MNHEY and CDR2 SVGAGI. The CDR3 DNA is TGTGCCAGCAGTTACTGGGTGGCTAGCGGGAGGAATGAGCAGTTCTTC. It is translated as CASSYWVASGRNEQFF.

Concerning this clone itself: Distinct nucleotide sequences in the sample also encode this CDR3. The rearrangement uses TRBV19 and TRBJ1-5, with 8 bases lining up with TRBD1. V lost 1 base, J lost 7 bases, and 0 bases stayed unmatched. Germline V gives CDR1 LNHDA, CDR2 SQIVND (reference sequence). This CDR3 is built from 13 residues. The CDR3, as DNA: TGTGCCAGTAGTATAGCAGGGGGCCAGCCCCAGCATTTT. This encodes CASSIAGGQPQHF.

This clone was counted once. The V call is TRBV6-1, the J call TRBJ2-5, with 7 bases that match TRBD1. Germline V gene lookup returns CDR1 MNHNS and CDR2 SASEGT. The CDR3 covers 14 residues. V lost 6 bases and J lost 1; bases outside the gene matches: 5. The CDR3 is CASRKTGPQETQYF. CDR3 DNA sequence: TGTGCCAGCAGGAAGACAGGGCCCCAAGAGACCCAGTACTTC.

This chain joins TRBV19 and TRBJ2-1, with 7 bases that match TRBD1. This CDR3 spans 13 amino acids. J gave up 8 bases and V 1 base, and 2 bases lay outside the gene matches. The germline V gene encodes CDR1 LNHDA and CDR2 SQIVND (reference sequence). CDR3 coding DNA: TGTGCCAGTAGTATAGTAGGGGGCGATGAGCAGTTCTTC. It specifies CASSIVGGDEQFF.

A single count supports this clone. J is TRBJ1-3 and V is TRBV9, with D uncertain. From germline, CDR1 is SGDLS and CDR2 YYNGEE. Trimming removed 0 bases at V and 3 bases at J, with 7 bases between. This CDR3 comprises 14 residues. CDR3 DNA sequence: TGTGCCAGCAGCGTAGCTCGCGGTGGAAACACCATATATTTT. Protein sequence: CASSVARGGNTIYF. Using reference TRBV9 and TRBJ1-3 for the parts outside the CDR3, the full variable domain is DSGVTQTPKHLITATGQRVTLRCSPRSGDLSVYWYQQSLDQGLQFLIQYYNGEERAKGNILERFSAQQFPDLHSELNLSSLELGDSALYFCASSVARGGNTIYFGEGSWLTVV.

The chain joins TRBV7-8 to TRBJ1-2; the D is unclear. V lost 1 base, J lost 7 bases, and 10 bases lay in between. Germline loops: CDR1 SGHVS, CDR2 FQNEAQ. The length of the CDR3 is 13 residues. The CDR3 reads CASSLEYLTGYTF. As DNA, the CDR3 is TGTGCCAGCAGCTTAGAGTATCTAACTGGCTACACCTTC.

The CDR3 DNA sequence: TGTGCCAGTAGTATAGGAAGGTGGCGGGAGAATGAGCAGTTCTTC. Residues: CASSIGRWRENEQFF. The gene calls are TRBV19 and TRBJ2-1; 7 positions agree with TRBD2. The CDR3 length is 15 residues. Trimming cost V 1 base and J 7 bases; bases outside gene matches: 7. Germline V gene data show CDR1 as LNHDA and CDR2 as SQIVND (reference sequence).